Listed below are T cell receptor beta chains from one sample, sequenced in a study of blood T cell repertoires in COVID-19. TCRdb's copy holds only in-frame clones and misses some; the assay was immunoSEQ multiplex PCR. The sample includes around 43,000 clones, around 90% seen only once; the top ten take around a fifth. Material for sequencing was peripheral blood. These receptors were taken from a man aged 45-65 years with active COVID-19. The CDR3 runs from the conserved cysteine through the conserved F or W. The D gene is left open where the match is weak. Size tells how often a clone was seen (once, few, many) or the class of an expanded clone, and some rows leave it out.

CDR3 | DNA | J | D | V | size
CASSSGTNEKLFF | TGTGCCAGCAGCTCGGGGACTAATGAAAAACTGTTTTTT | TRBJ1-4 | NA | TRBV27 | medium-sized
CASSSGQGAYEQYF | TGTGCCAGCAGCTCTGGACAGGGGGCCTACGAGCAGTACTTC | TRBJ2-7 | TRBD1 | TRBV9 | NA
CASSPDGGTAEKLFF | TGTGCCAGCAGCCCGGATGGGGGGACCGCTGAAAAACTGTTTTTT | TRBJ1-4 | NA | TRBV5-5 | once
CASSLDGTVNTEAFF | TGTGCCAGCAGCTTGGATGGGACAGTTAACACTGAAGCTTTCTTT | TRBJ1-1 | TRBD1 | TRBV5-4 | NA
CASSQESETYNEQFF | TGTGCCAGCAGCCAAGAATCAGAAACCTACAATGAGCAGTTCTTC | TRBJ2-1 | NA | TRBV3-1/TRBV3-2 | NA
CSVVTSGTNTGELFF | TGCAGCGTCGTCACTAGCGGGACGAACACCGGGGAGCTGTTTTTT | TRBJ2-2 | TRBD2 | TRBV29-1 | NA
CASSPRGGRDQPQHF | TGTGCCAGCTCACCCCGTGGGGGGAGGGATCAGCCCCAGCATTTT | TRBJ1-5 | NA | TRBV18 | NA
CASSPVAGGPAKTQYF | TGTGCCAGCTCACCCGTAGCGGGAGGGCCCGCGAAGACCCAGTACTTC | TRBJ2-5 | TRBD2 | TRBV18 | once
CASSGPQGWNSPLHF | TGTGCCAGCAGCGGACCACAGGGGTGGAATTCACCCCTCCACTTT | TRBJ1-6 | TRBD1 | TRBV6-5 | NA
CASSYPFDRALYNEQFF | TGTGCCAGCAGTTACCCTTTTGACAGGGCCCTATACAATGAGCAGTTCTTC | TRBJ2-1 | TRBD1 | TRBV6-2/TRBV6-3 | NA
CASSRTGKFNQPQHF | TGTGCCAGCAGCCGGACAGGAAAATTCAATCAGCCCCAGCATTTT | TRBJ1-5 | TRBD1 | TRBV11-1 | NA
CASSGQGLNQPQHF | TGTGCCAGCAGCGGACAGGGACTCAATCAGCCCCAGCATTTT | TRBJ1-5 | TRBD1 | TRBV7-9 | NA
CASSSRDRDADTQYF | TGTGCCAGCAGCTCCCGGGACAGGGATGCAGATACGCAGTATTTT | TRBJ2-3 | TRBD1 | TRBV7-9 | NA
CASSHIGEGVGNTEAFF | TGTGCCAGCAGCCACATAGGGGAAGGGGTGGGAAACACTGAAGCTTTCTTT | TRBJ1-1 | NA | TRBV4-2 | NA
CAWIGGSRSEQFF | TGTGCCTGGATAGGAGGAAGTAGGAGTGAGCAGTTCTTC | TRBJ2-1 | NA | TRBV30 | NA
CASSQEGGRGYTF | TGCGCCAGCAGCCAAGAAGGGGGCAGAGGCTACACCTTC | TRBJ1-2 | TRBD1 | TRBV4-3 | NA
CASSLIGYPETTEAFF | TGTGCCAGCAGCTTAATCGGGTACCCGGAGACCACTGAAGCTTTCTTT | TRBJ1-1 | NA | TRBV7-3 | many
CASSHGSGELFF | TGTGCCAGCAGCCACGGTAGCGGGGAGCTGTTTTTT | TRBJ2-2 | NA | TRBV6-2/TRBV6-3 | NA
CASSLGEVSNQPQHF | TGTGCCAGCAGTTTAGGGGAGGTCAGCAATCAGCCCCAGCATTTT | TRBJ1-5 | NA | TRBV28 | NA
CASSIGQAYNEQFF | TGTGCCAGTAGTATAGGACAGGCGTACAATGAGCAGTTCTTC | TRBJ2-1 | NA | TRBV19 | NA